These T cell receptor beta chains were read from a single sample in a study of vaccination and CD4 T cells after COVID-19. TCRdb itself ran the PCR reads through MiXCR, one entry per CDR3 protein. Of approximately 17,000 distinct CDR3 sequences in the sample, approximately 62% were seen once. The starting material was CD4+ T cells from blood, obtained after SARS-CoV-2 vaccination. These receptors originate from a human donor who had recovered from COVID-19. The CDR3 runs from the conserved cysteine through the conserved F or W.

j_call cdr3_length v_call cdr3_aa
TRBJ2-7 13 TRBV20-1 CSAPDRSSYEQYF
TRBJ2-7 18 TRBV2 CASRPAPQGAQVFDEQYF
TRBJ1-1 14 TRBV12-3/TRBV12-4 CASSFQGLNTEAFF
TRBJ2-3 12 TRBV20-1 CSAKWTTDTQYF
TRBJ2-7 11 TRBV7-2 CASSATYEQYF
TRBJ1-5 12 TRBV6-1 CASSEGNQPQHF
TRBJ2-7 15 TRBV20-1 CSAHLSGYDTYEQYF
TRBJ2-7 11 TRBV7-2 CAIRRSYEQYF
TRBJ2-5 13 TRBV6-5 CASSSTRWETQYF
TRBJ1-5 13 TRBV7-2 CASSTVTDQPQHF
TRBJ1-5 15 TRBV2 CASSPRWSGNQPQHF
TRBJ2-3 15 TRBV20-1 CSARDWTSGTGTQYF
TRBJ1-1 16 TRBV19 CASRLGFGQGLTEAFF
TRBJ2-3 15 TRBV20-1 CSARALAGGTDTQYF
TRBJ1-5 12 TRBV28 CASSLGGQPQHF
TRBJ2-5 13 TRBV12-3/TRBV12-4 CASSLLVQETQYF
NA 15 TRBV5-1 CASSPRQGLVREQYF
TRBJ1-5 13 TRBV10-3 CAISEFTDQPQHF